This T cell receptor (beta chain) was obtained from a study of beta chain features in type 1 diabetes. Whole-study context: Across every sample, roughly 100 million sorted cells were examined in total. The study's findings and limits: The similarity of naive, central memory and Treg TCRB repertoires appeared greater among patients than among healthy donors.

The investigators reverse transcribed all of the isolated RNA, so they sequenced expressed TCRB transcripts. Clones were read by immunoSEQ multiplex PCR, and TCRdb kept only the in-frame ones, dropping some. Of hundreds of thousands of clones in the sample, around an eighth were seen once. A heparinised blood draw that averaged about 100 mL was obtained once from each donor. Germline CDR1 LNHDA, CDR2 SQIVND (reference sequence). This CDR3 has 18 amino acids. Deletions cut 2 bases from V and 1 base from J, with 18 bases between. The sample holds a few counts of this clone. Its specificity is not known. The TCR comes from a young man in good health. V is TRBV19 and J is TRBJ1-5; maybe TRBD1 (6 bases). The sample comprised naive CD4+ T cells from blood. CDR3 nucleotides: TGTGCCAGTAGTATACCTCCTCGGGGGGCAGGGAGCAATCAGCCCCAGCATTTT. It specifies CASSIPPRGAGSNQPQHF.